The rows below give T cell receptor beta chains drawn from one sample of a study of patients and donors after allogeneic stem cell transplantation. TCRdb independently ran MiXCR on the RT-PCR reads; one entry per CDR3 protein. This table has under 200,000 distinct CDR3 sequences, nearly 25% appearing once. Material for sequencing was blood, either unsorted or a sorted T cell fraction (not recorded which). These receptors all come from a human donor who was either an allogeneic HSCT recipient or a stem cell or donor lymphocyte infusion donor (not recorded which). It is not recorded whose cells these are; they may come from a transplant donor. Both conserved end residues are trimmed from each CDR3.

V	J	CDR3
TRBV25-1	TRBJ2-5	ASSAGWTIQETQY
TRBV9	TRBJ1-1	ATSVLNTEAF
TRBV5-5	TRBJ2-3	ASSLQGRPDTQY
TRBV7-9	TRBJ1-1	ASSLDRELEAF
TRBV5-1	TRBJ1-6	ASSLAVQENSPLH
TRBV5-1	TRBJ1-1	ASSLSGWGNTEAF
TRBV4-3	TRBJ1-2	ASSQDLKGNYGYT
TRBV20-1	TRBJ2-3	SALGGTLGTDTQY
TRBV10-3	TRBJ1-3	AIRYNSGNTIY
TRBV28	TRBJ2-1	ASSFIWNRGTYSYNEQF
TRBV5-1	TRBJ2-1	ASSPVPGRPNEQF
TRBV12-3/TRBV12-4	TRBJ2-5	ASSLSTGATQY
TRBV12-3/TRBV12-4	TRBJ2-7	ASRTGTNSYEQY
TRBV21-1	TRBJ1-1	ASSKKNGGPFAAF
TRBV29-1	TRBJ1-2	SVERTGNGYT
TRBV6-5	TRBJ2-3	ASSYGTGSDTQY
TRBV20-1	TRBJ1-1	SARLRVNTEAF
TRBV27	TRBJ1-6	ASSDWVRGNSPLH
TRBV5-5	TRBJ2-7	ASSLESGLAVYEQY
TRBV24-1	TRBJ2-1	ATGAGTSYNEQF
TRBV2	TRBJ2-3	ASSERVRVWRENTDTQY
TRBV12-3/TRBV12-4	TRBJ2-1	ASSPGQGWGNEQF
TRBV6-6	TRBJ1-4	ASSYRGTNEKLF
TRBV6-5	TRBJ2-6	ASSYSAGLAAGANVLT
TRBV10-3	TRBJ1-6	ATTHSPYNSPLH
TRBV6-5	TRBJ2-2	ASSYSSYRGLNTGELF
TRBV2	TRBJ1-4	ASSGRKNEKLF